This passage covers 22 T cell receptor beta chains from one sample sequenced in a study of cytomegalovirus exposure and HLA in healthy donors. The PCR ran on 60 Vbeta and 13 Jbeta primers. Sequencing used immunoSEQ multiplex PCR; TCRdb keeps in-frame clones, though not all of them. Of about 85,000 clones listed, roughly 66% are singletons. The sample was PBMCs. Source of these receptors: a man between 25 and 39 years old in good health and CMV-seronegative.

The gene calls are TRBV30 and TRBJ2-7; D is perhaps TRBD1 (6 bases). The germline CDR1 and CDR2 sequences are GTSNPN and SVGIG (reference sequence). The ends were cut back, 2 bases at V and 3 bases at J, with 11 bases in the middle. The CDR3 loop spans 13 amino acids. CDR3 in amino acids: CAWSPGQIYEQYF. The CDR3 DNA reads as TGTGCCTGGAGTCCAGGACAGATCTACGAGCAGTACTTC.

The rearrangement uses TRBV7-2 and TRBJ1-2, with D unclear. The ends were cut back, 5 bases at V and 3 bases at J, with 13 bases in the middle. The CDR3 loop spans 14 amino acids. Germline values: CDR1 SGHTA, CDR2 FQGNSA. The DNA of the CDR3 is TGTGCCAGCAGCCTACGAATGAGTGACTATGGCTACACCTTC. Encoded protein: CASSLRMSDYGYTF.

V usage is TRBV5-1 and J usage is TRBJ2-1; 10 bases map to TRBD1. The CDR3 is made up of 14 amino acids. Germline CDR1 is SGHRS and CDR2 is YFSETQ. Germline trimming cut 5 bases from V and 10 bases from J; bases unmatched to any gene: 9. The CDR3 is CASRTGTGVGEQFF. Here the CDR3 DNA reads TGCGCCAGCAGGACTGGGACAGGGGTTGGGGAGCAGTTCTTC.

The chain carries TRBV27 and TRBJ2-7; tentative D call: TRBD1 (6 bases). The CDR3 contains 13 residues. The V end lost 8 bases, the J end lost 3 bases, and 14 bases lay between the germline ends. Germline V gene lookup returns CDR1 MNHEY and CDR2 SMNVEV (reference sequence). In DNA, the CDR3 is TGTGCCAGCGGGTCAGGGGCAGTCTACGAGCAGTACTTC. Translated, it gives CASGSGAVYEQYF.

The chain couples TRBV10-3 to TRBJ2-7; 8 bases map to TRBD1. After removal of 6 bases from V and 3 bases from J, the junction contained 1 base not matched to a gene. Germline CDR1 and CDR2: ENHRY and SYGVKD. CDR3 length equals 12 residues. CDR3 loop: CAIRQGVYEQYF. DNA of the CDR3: TGTGCCATCAGACAGGGGGTCTACGAGCAGTACTTC.

There are a few counts of this clone. The chain couples TRBV6-1 to TRBJ1-1, with D tentatively TRBD1 (6 bases). Germline assignment: CDR1 MNHNS and CDR2 SASEGT. This CDR3 spans 15 amino acids. Trimming removed 5 bases at V and 0 bases at J, with 13 bases between. Here the CDR3 reads CASSPRGSLNTEAFF. The CDR3 DNA sequence: TGTGCCAGCAGTCCCAGGGGATCCTTGAACACTGAAGCTTTCTTT.

The chain links TRBV28 to TRBJ2-1; D perhaps matches TRBD1 (5 bases). V was trimmed by 5 bases and J by 0 bases, leaving 11 bases between them. Germline assignment: CDR1 MDHEN and CDR2 SYDVKM. This CDR3 contains 15 residues. CDR3 sequence (DNA): TGTGCCAGCAGTCTAAGACAGAGCTCCTACAATGAGCAGTTCTTC. Protein product: CASSLRQSSYNEQFF. Supplemented by reference TRBV28 and TRBJ2-1, the full variable domain reads DVKVTQSSRYLVKRTGEKVFLECVQDMDHENMFWYRQDPGLGLRLIYFSYDVKMKEKGDIPEGYSVSREKKERFSLILESASTNQTSMYLCASSLRQSSYNEQFFGPGTRLTVL.

The V gene is TRBV6-4, the J gene TRBJ1-4; 7 positions match TRBD1. This CDR3 has 16 amino acids. Germline CDR1 reads MRHNA; CDR2 reads SNTAGT. J gave up 4 bases and V 0 bases, and 5 bases lay outside the gene matches. The DNA of the CDR3 is TGTGCCAGCAGTGACTCCCCGGGACAGCTTAATGAAAAACTGTTTTTT. Translated, it gives CASSDSPGQLNEKLFF.

This clone appeared a few times. The rearrangement joins TRBV11-1 to TRBJ2-1; D possibly corresponds to TRBD2 (5 bases). CDR3 size: 19 residues. Deletions cut 1 base from V and 0 bases from J, with 19 bases between. Germline V gene lookup returns CDR1 SGHAT and CDR2 FQDESV (reference sequence). The CDR3 DNA follows: TGTGCCAGCAGCTTAGACAGTTTTGGCGGACTGAGCTCCTACAATGAGCAGTTCTTC. As protein: CASSLDSFGGLSSYNEQFF.

The CDR3 loop is CSARISEAFF. DNA of the CDR3: TGCAGTGCTAGAATCAGTGAAGCTTTCTTT. The chain recombines TRBV20-1 with TRBJ1-1; D is uncertain. Germline V lookup: CDR1 DFQATT, CDR2 SNEGSKA (reference sequence). The CDR3 has 10 residues. Trimming took off 2 bases at V and 7 bases at J, with 5 bases between the two ends.

This clone was counted only a few times. The chain uses TRBV4-2 and TRBJ2-2; TRBD2 agrees at 15 bases. Germline CDR1 is LGHNA and CDR2 is YNFKEQ. CDR3 length: 16 amino acids. The junction had 0 bases not matched to a gene; V was cut back by 1 base and J by 6 bases. CDR3 nucleotide sequence: TGTGCCAGCAGCCAAGGGACTAGCGGGGGGGCCGGGGAGCTGTTTTTT. It encodes CASSQGTSGGAGELFF.

The chain employs TRBV19 and TRBJ1-5, with TRBD1 identical over 7 bases. V was pared by 10 bases and J by 6 bases, with 9 bases of the junction left unmatched. CDR1 and CDR2 (germline): LNHDA, SQIVND (reference sequence). This CDR3 has 13 residues. The CDR3 region is CATVTGRGQPQHF. Written as DNA, the CDR3 is TGTGCCACCGTGACAGGGAGAGGTCAGCCCCAGCATTTT.

Only a few counts were recorded for this clone. The chain joins TRBV5-6 to TRBJ2-3; TRBD2 matches 8 bases. Germline V gene sequence: CDR1 SGHDT, CDR2 YYEEEE. Unmatched junction bases numbered 18, after V lost 7 bases and J lost 11 bases. The CDR3 sequence is 15 residues long. This CDR3 reads CASLKGAGERFGQYF. CDR3 DNA: TGTGCCAGCCTTAAAGGAGCGGGAGAGCGGTTTGGGCAGTATTTT.

The chain has TRBV5-1 and TRBJ2-7; D is uncertain. Looked up from germline, CDR1 is SGHRS and CDR2 is YFSETQ. The V end lost 3 bases, the J end lost 3 bases, and 16 bases lay between the germline ends. CDR3 length: 15 amino acids. CDR3 coding DNA: TGCGCCAGCAGCTCGGCGGTGATCCCTTACTACGAGCAGTACTTC. The encoded protein is CASSSAVIPYYEQYF.

The chain is built from TRBV19 and TRBJ1-1, with 7 bases fitting TRBD1. CDR3 size: 14 residues. The J segment lost 3 bases and the V segment lost 6 bases, leaving 7 bases of the junction unmatched. Germline values: CDR1 LNHDA, CDR2 SQIVND (reference sequence). The CDR3 nucleotides are TGTGCCAGTAGCAACGACAGGGTTGACACTGAAGCTTTCTTT. Encoded protein: CASSNDRVDTEAFF.

J is TRBJ2-6 and V is TRBV29-1; tentative D call: TRBD1 (5 bases). Germline V gene lookup returns CDR1 SQVTM and CDR2 ANQGSEA. This CDR3 has 15 amino acids. The germline V and J ends were trimmed by 4 bases and 2 bases, with 12 bases remaining between them. CDR3 sequence (DNA): TGCAGCGTTGTCTCGCAGGGTGCTGGGGCCAACGTCCTGACTTTC. It yields the protein CSVVSQGAGANVLTF. Combining the CDR3 with reference TRBV29-1 and TRBJ2-6 gives the whole variable domain SAVISQKPSRDICQRGTSLTIQCQVDSQVTMMFWYRQQPGQSLTLIATANQGSEATYESGFVIDKFPISRPNLTFSTLTVSNMSPEDSSIYLCSVVSQGAGANVLTFGAGSRLTVL.

The V gene is TRBV5-1, the J gene TRBJ2-6; no clear D gene. The CDR3 totals 16 residues. The germline CDR1 and CDR2 sequences are SGHRS and YFSETQ. Trimming shortened V by 4 bases and J by 0 bases, and 11 bases separated the two germline ends. Here the CDR3 reads CASSPFMSSGANVLTF. CDR3 DNA: TGCGCCAGCAGCCCCTTTATGAGCTCTGGGGCCAACGTCCTGACTTTC.

This clone was counted once. One junction end disagrees with the germline gene, perhaps due to a read error. The rearrangement uses TRBV10-2 and TRBJ1-2; the D gene is possibly TRBD1 (5 bases). CDR1 and CDR2 (germline): WSHSY, SAAADI. The CDR3 consists of 13 residues. The CDR3 spells CASRGEFNYGYTF. DNA for the CDR3: TGTGCCAGCAGAGGGGAATTTAACTATGGCTACACCTTC.

In this sample, this clone turned up once. The chain recombines TRBV29-1 with TRBJ1-1; TRBD1 agrees at 7 bases. The V gene end was trimmed by 6 bases and the J gene end by 4 bases; junction bases not matched to a gene: 5. The CDR3 length is 12 residues. Germline V lookup: CDR1 SQVTM, CDR2 ANQGSEA. CDR3 DNA: TGCAGCGTCGGACAGGTCATCACTGAAGCTTTCTTT. It translates to CSVGQVITEAFF.

The chain uses TRBV6-5 and TRBJ2-1; 8 positions match TRBD1. The CDR3 loop spans 15 amino acids. Germline values: CDR1 MNHEY, CDR2 SVGAGI. The V segment lost 5 bases and the J segment 2 bases; nucleotides outside the gene matches: 5. CDR3 sequence (DNA): TGTGCCAGCAGTCCTCAGGGGGCGACCTACAATGAGCAGTTCTTC. Protein: CASSPQGATYNEQFF.

This clone was picked up a small number of times. The chain couples TRBV5-6 to TRBJ2-2, with 9 bases identical to TRBD2. This CDR3 has 16 residues. Trimming took 3 bases from V and 4 from J; bases not matched to a gene: 7. CDR1 is SGHDT and CDR2 is YYEEEE in the germline V gene. The CDR3 DNA reads TGTGCCAGCAGCTCCAGCGGGAGGCGAAGCACCGGGGAGCTGTTTTTT. This translates into CASSSSGRRSTGELFF.

The gene calls are TRBV25-1 and TRBJ2-1; D uncertain. This CDR3 is 12 amino acids long. Trimming took off 2 bases at V and 7 bases at J, with 6 bases between the two ends. Per the germline V gene, CDR1 is MGHDK and CDR2 is SYGVNS. CDR3: CASSELFNEQFF. The CDR3 DNA is TGTGCCAGCAGTGAACTTTTTAATGAGCAGTTCTTC. The whole variable domain, remainder taken from reference TRBV25-1 and TRBJ2-1, is EADIYQTPRYLVIGTGKKITLECSQTMGHDKMYWYQQDPGMELHLIHYSYGVNSTEKGDLSSESTVSRIRTEHFPLTLESARPSHTSQYLCASSELFNEQFFGPGTRLTVL.